This record looks at one TCR beta chain sequence and its context. Antigen specificity is unknown. The sample comes from a study of chemoradiotherapy in HPV16-positive cancers. Some clones are missing from TCRdb's copy, which holds only in-frame ones; the method was immunoSEQ multiplex PCR. The sample carries more than 1,500 clones, 83% recorded once. The CDR3 is 14 residues long. Trimming cost V 7 bases and J 2 bases; bases outside gene matches: 6. Germline V gene data show CDR1 as MDHEN and CDR2 as SYDVKM. Study-wide points: During treatment, candidate HPV-specific clones and E7-related motifs expanded in tumor. Functional assays defining HPV-specific T cells used only a couple of HPV16-positive patients.

Repeated repertoire sampling spanned the course of chemoradiotherapy. The chain has TRBV28 and TRBJ2-5; 8 bases map to TRBD2. Source: tumor tissue, taken from a patient who underwent chemoradiotherapy. The clonotype originates from a human donor with HPV-associated anogenital cancer. CDR3 residues: CASTPGGEQETQYF. Here the CDR3 DNA reads TGTGCCAGCACCCCGGGGGGGGAACAAGAGACCCAGTACTTC.